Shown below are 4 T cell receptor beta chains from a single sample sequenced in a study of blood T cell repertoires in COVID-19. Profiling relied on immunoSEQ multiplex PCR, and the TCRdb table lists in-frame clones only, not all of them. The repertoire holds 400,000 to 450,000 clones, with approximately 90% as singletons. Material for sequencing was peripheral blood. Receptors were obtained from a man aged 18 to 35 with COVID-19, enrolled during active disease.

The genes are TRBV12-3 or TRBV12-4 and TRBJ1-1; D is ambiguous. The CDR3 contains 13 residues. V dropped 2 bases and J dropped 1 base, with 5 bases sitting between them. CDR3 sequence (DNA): TGTGCCAGCAGTTTACAATGGAACACTGAAGCTTTCTTT. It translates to CASSLQWNTEAFF.

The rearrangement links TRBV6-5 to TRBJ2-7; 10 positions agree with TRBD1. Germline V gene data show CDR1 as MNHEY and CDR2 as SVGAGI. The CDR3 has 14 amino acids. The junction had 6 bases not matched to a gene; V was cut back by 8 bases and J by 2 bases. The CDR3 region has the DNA TGTGCCAGCGGTTGGACAGGGGGAACCTACGAGCAGTACTTC. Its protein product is CASGWTGGTYEQYF.

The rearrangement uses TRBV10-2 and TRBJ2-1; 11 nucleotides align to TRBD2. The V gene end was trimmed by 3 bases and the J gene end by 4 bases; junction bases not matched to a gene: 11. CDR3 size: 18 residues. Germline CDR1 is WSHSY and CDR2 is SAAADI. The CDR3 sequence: CASSDTSGSARRYNEQFF. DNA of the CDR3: TGCGCCAGCAGTGATACTAGCGGGAGTGCCAGGAGGTACAATGAGCAGTTCTTC.

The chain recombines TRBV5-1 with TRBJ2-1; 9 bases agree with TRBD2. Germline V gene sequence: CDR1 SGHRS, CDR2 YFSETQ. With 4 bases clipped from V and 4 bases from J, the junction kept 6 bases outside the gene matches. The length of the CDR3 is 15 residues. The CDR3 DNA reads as TGCGCCAGCAGCCCTACGACTAGCGGATACAATGAGCAGTTCTTC. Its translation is CASSPTTSGYNEQFF.